This T cell receptor (beta chain) was identified in a study of T cells in Graves' hyperthyroidism and ophthalmopathy. Findings of the study overall: Clonotypes that were expanded in thyroid above 0.001 mostly appeared in blood too.

Graves' hyperthyroidism qualified as stable when ophthalmopathy did not progress within 18 months. Amplified TCR beta CDR3 regions derived from RNA transcripts. A first-round RT-PCR of the TCR CDR3 used the HTBI primer set. One entry per CDR3 protein, called by TCRdb with MiXCR from the multiplex PCR reads. The repertoire consists of 530,000 or so distinct CDR3 sequences, with around 45% occurring once and the leading ten covering roughly 8.2%. In this sample, this clonotype turned up a few times. What it binds is unknown. Sequencing was performed on peripheral blood or thyroid tissue (not recorded which). This clonotype was obtained from a woman aged 18-29 years with Graves' hyperthyroidism.

CDR3 residues: CSARPEGTRELFF. The DNA for the CDR3 is TGCAGTGCTAGACCTGAGGGGACGCGGGAGCTGTTTTTT. The chain carries TRBV20-1 and TRBJ2-2; perhaps D is TRBD1 or TRBD2 (5 bases each). The length of the CDR3 is 13 residues. Germline CDR1 is DFQATT and CDR2 is SNEGSKA (reference sequence). V was pared by 2 bases and J by 9 bases, with 13 bases between.